This TCR beta chain is drawn from a study of blood T cell repertoires in COVID-19. At the level of the study: Specimens from acute and convalescent COVID-19 originated in the United States, Italy and Spain.

The CDR3 runs 12 residues. V lost 9 bases, J lost 10 bases, and 19 bases lay in between. Germline-derived CDR1 and CDR2 are LNHDA and SQIVND (reference sequence). The age range of participants was about 18 to 100 years, with residence in about two dozen US areas. Cohorts were assigned according to the clinical history that participants reported. Either two negative PCRs, clearance, or symptom resolution qualified Cohort 3 donors as recovered. Data came from immunoSEQ multiplex PCR; TCRdb stores just in-frame clones and leaves some out. This table holds approximately 200,000 clones, 80% to 85% found once.

The chain recombines TRBV19 with TRBJ2-7; the D gene is possibly TRBD1 (6 bases). Sequencing was done on a sample of PBMCs or T cells enriched from blood (not recorded which). The origin of this receptor is a man aged 40-55 years who had recovered from COVID-19. The CDR3 region has the DNA TGTGCCAGCAGTGAATTACAGGGTTCCCAGTACTTC. As protein: CASSELQGSQYF.